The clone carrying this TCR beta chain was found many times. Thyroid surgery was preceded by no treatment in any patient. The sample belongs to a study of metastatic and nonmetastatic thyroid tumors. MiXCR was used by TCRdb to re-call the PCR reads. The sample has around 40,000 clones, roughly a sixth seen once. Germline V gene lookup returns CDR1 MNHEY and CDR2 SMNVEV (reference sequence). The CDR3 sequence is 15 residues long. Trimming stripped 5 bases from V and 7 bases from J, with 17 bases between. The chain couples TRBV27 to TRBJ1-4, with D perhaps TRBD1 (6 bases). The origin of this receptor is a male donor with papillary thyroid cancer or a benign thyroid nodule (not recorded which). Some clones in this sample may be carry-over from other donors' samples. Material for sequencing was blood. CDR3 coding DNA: TGTGCCAGCAGTCCGACAGGACTGGTTGGTGAAAAACTGTTTTTT. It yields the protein CASSPTGLVGEKLFF.